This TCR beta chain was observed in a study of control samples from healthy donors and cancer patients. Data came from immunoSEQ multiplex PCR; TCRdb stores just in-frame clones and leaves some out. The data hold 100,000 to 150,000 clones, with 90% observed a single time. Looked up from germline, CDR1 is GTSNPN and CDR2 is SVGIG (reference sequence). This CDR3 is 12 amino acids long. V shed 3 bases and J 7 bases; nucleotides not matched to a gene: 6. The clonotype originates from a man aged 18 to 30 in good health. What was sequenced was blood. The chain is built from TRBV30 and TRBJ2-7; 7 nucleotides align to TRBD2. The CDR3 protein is CAWSALGGEQYF. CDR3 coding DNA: TGTGCCTGGAGCGCTTTGGGGGGGGAGCAGTACTTC.